The T cell receptor beta chain described here comes from a study of blood T cell repertoires in COVID-19 (dated by TCRdb to the early 2020s). About the full investigation: Samples covering the acute and convalescent phases of COVID-19 were provided by collaborators in the United States, Italy and Spain. The material from the prospective study consisted of cDNA or gDNA derived from T cells, B-cell-depleted T cells, or PBMCs. The dataset comprised deeply sampled blood TCRbeta repertoires from subjects exposed to, actively infected with, or recovered from COVID-19. The repertoires were released in a freely available public database meant as a resource for research on the immune response to SARS-CoV-2. The samples were drawn from the first 160 participants of the ongoing ImmuneRACE study and from some 1,300 subjects provided by 6 global collaborators. Sample metadata almost always included a de-identified subject ID, COVID-19 status, age in years and sex. HLA class I and class II types, where available, came from metadata supplied by the sample provider rather than from assay-based typing. What the authors observed across the whole study: How much clinical and demographic metadata was included differed by source and by participant, and the metadata was provided uncurated.

In the prospective study, participants were roughly 18 to 89 years old, resided in 20 to 30 geographic areas of the United States, and were enrolled through a virtual design. In the prospective study, cohorts were assigned on the basis of participant-reported clinical history obtained from a screening survey and a study questionnaire. Recovered participants in ImmuneRACE Cohort 3 were defined as having two consecutive negative NP/OP PCR tests, clearance from a healthcare professional, or resolution of symptoms. Mobile phlebotomists in the prospective study collected whole blood, serum and a nasopharyngeal or oropharyngeal swab from every participant. Prospective study participants could optionally give additional blood draws and questionnaires over a 2-month period. Blood samples from the prospective study were shipped frozen or at room temperature prior to DNA extraction. In the case of this clone: Its antigen specificity is not known. The input lacks base qualities; no much larger clone sits a single base away.

TCRbeta CDR3 regions were amplified from genomic DNA by means of the immunoSEQ Assay, a bias-controlled multiplex PCR. The authors' analysis ran thus. The number of nucleated cells in each sample was estimated by amplification of reference gene primers within the assay. Sequence reads were collapsed and filtered to measure the absolute abundance of every unique TCRbeta CDR3 rearrangement. For each sample, productive Simpson clonality was calculated as the square root of Simpson's diversity index over productive rearrangements. TCRdb mirrors the immuneACCESS table, restricted to in-frame sequences. Some clones are absent from its copies; in checked studies, under half trace to an unresolved V gene, and the reason for the others is unknown. Clone size and the V and J calls come from that table; the DNA yielded D and trimming. In all, the sample holds 300,000 to 350,000 clones, and approximately 85% of those were seen once. 2.2% of the sample is held by the ten biggest clonotypes.

Sequences SEHNR (CDR1) and FQNEAQ (CDR2) are obtained from the germline V gene (reference sequence). The CDR3, cysteine through phenylalanine, is 16 amino acids long. The only DNA kept is the CDR3, 48 bases in frame from the first base. V loses 2 bases at its end and J loses 4 bases; junction bases beyond the gene matches: 1. In this chain, TRBV7-9 is recombined with TRBJ2-3; a stretch of 15 junction bases matches TRBD2. This clonotype was sampled from a man aged 25-45 years who had recovered from COVID-19. Sequenced: PBMCs or T cells enriched from blood (not recorded which). The CDR3 has the sequence CASSLRTSGGADTQYF. The DNA sequence reads TGTGCCAGCAGCTTACGGACTAGCGGGGGGGCAGATACGCAGTATTTT.